The 4 T cell receptor beta chains reported below all come from one sample, sequenced in a study of cytomegalovirus exposure and HLA in healthy donors. The PCR employed 60 Vbeta primers together with 13 Jbeta primers. Data came from immunoSEQ multiplex PCR; TCRdb stores just in-frame clones and leaves some out. Of 95,000 to 150,000 clones in the sample, around 76% were seen once. The sequencing sample was made of PBMCs. Source of these receptors: a woman aged 55-69 years in good health and CMV-seropositive.

V and J are TRBV4-3 and TRBJ1-1; tentative D call: TRBD1 (6 bases). The germline V gene has CDR1 LGHNA and CDR2 YSLEER. The CDR3 extends over 15 amino acids. Trimming removed 1 base from V and 10 bases from J, with 19 bases in between. The CDR3 loop reads CASSQGQSRDKVAFF. DNA of the CDR3: TGCGCCAGCAGCCAAGGTCAGTCTAGGGACAAGGTAGCTTTCTTT.

The gene calls are TRBV11-2 and TRBJ2-1; perhaps TRBD2 as D (5 bases). Looked up from germline, CDR1 is SGHAT and CDR2 is FQNNGV. Trimming cost V 0 bases and J 1 base, with 7 bases left between them. The CDR3 sequence is 15 residues long. The CDR3 region has the DNA TGTGCCAGCAGCTTAGATCCGGGGTCCTACAATGAGCAGTTCTTC. Amino acids: CASSLDPGSYNEQFF.

The chain combines TRBV6-1 with TRBJ2-1; a weak D match, TRBD2 (5 bases). Trimming pared 3 bases from V and 14 bases from J, leaving 17 bases between. This CDR3 has 13 residues. CDR1 and CDR2 from the germline V gene are MNHNS and SASEGT. CDR3 in DNA: TGTGCCAGCAGTGAGGTCAGCGGCCTCAAGGAGTTCTTC. Amino acid sequence: CASSEVSGLKEFF.

The J gene is TRBJ2-7, the V gene TRBV28, with a weak D call TRBD2 (5 bases). The CDR3 is made up of 13 amino acids. V was clipped by 4 bases and J by 7 bases, with 14 bases between them. The germline CDR1 and CDR2 sequences are MDHEN and SYDVKM. The CDR3 here is CASSWTSPGEQYF. The CDR3 coding sequence is TGTGCCAGCAGTTGGACCTCCCCGGGGGAGCAGTACTTC.